This T cell receptor (beta chain) was found in a study of OX40 agonist ivuxolimab in advanced cancers. Study observations and caveats: At 0.1 to 3.0 mg/kg and by week 6, clonal expansion occurred in CD4+ and CD8+ blood T cells. The mean number of expanded clones was higher in CD8+ T cells than in CD4+.

Turning to this clone: The antigen is undetermined.

Trimming removed 2 bases at V and 1 base at J, with 7 bases between. This CDR3 spans 14 amino acids. Per the germline V gene, CDR1 is SGHVS and CDR2 is FQNEAQ. Profiled with immunoSEQ multiplex PCR; TCRdb holds only in-frame clones, not every one. The top ten hold less than 0.55% of the sample, which has tens of thousands of clones, 82% seen once. J is TRBJ2-3 and V is TRBV7-8, with D possibly being TRBD1 (6 bases). The sample was CD4+ or CD8+ T cells sorted from blood, taken in a trial of the OX40 agonist ivuxolimab. The sequence came from an adult with an advanced solid tumor such as melanoma, head and neck, liver or kidney cancer. The CDR3 nucleotides read TGTGCCAGCAGCTTAAACAGGGGCACAGATACGCAGTATTTT. Protein product: CASSLNRGTDTQYF.